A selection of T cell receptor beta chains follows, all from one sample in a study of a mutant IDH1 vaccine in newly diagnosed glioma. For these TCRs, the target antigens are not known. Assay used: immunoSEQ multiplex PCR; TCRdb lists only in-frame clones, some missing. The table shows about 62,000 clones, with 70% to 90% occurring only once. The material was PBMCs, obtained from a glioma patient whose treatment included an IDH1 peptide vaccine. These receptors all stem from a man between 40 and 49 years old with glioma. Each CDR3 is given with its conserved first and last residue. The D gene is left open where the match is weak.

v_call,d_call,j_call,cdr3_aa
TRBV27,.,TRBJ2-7,CASSPWGGYYEQYF
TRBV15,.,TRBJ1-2,CATSRISYGYTF
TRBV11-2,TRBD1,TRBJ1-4,CASSSGQVINEKLFF
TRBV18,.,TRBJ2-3,CASSPPGYSTDTQYF
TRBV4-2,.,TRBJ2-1,CASSTNYRDEQFF
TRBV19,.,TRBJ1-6,CASSARGRRGPLHF
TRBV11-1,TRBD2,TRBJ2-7,CASSLGLAGYEQYF
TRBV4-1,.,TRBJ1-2,CASSQDAASGYGYTF
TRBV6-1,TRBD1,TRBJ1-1,CASSPGTGWYTEAFF
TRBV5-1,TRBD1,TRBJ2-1,CASSSLRGQGAYNEQFF
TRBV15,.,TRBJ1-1,CATSRNRQMNTEAFF
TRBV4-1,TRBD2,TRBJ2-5,CASSVHSGPGPTQYF
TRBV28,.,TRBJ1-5,CASSSPDGGNQPQHF
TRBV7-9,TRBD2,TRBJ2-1,CASSLTSGRTFF
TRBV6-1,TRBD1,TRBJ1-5,CASSERDRDSQHF
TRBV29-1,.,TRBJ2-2,CSGGRNGELFF
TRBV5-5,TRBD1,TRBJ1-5,CASSRKTGEGSQPQHF
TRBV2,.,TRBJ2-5,CASITGAIQETQYF
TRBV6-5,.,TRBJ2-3,CASRRGRTDTQYF
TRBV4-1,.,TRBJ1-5,CASSQESRSDYSNQPQHF
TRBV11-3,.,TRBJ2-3,CASSLDGWATQYF
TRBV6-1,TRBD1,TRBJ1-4,CASSAQGAVEKLFF
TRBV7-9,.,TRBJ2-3,CASSLAGGDTQYF
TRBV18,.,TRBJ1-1,CASSPPSGLLYTEAFF